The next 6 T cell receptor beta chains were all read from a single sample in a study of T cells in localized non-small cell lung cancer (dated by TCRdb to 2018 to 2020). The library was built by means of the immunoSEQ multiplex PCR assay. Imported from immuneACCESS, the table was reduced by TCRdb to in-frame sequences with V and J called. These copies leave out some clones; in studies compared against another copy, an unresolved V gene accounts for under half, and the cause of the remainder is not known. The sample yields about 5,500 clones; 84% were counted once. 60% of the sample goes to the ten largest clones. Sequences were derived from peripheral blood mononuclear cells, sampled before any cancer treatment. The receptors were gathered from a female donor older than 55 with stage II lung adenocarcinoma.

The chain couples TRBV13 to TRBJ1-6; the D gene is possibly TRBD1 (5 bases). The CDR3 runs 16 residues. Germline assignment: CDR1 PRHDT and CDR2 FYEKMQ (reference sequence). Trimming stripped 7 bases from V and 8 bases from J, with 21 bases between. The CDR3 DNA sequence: TGTGCCAGCAACCTGGCCGGGGGAGGCCCCTATTCACCCCTCCACTTT. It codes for CASNLAGGGPYSPLHF.

The CDR3 nucleotides read TGTGCCAGCAGTGGCCAGGGGGGGCACGCCGGGGCTTTCTTT. Its translation is CASSGQGGHAGAFF. The chain recombines TRBV6-5 with TRBJ1-1; 7 bases match TRBD1. Trimming removed 5 bases from V and 11 bases from J; junction bases left unmatched: 14. Germline V gene lookup returns CDR1 MNHEY and CDR2 SVGAGI. CDR3 length: 14 residues.

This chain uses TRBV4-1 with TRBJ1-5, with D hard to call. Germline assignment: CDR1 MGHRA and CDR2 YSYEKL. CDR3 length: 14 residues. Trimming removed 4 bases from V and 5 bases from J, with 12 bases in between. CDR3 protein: CASSLDGTDQPQHF. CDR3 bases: TGCGCCAGCAGCCTAGACGGAACCGATCAGCCCCAGCATTTT.

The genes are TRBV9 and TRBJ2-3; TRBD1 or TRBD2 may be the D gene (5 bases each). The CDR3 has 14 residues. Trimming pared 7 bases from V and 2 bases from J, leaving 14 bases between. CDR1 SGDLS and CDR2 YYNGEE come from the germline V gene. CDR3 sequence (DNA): TGTGCCAGCGGGGGTAACCTAAACACAGATACGCAGTATTTT. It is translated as CASGGNLNTDTQYF. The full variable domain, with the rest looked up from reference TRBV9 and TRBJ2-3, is DSGVTQTPKHLITATGQRVTLRCSPRSGDLSVYWYQQSLDQGLQFLIQYYNGEERAKGNILERFSAQQFPDLHSELNLSSLELGDSALYFCASGGNLNTDTQYFGPGTRLTVL.

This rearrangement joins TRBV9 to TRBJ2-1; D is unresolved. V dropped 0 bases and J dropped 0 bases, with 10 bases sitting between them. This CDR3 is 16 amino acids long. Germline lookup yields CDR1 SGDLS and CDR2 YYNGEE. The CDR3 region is CASSVGSQSSYNEQFF. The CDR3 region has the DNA TGTGCCAGCAGCGTAGGTTCGCAGAGCTCCTACAATGAGCAGTTCTTC.

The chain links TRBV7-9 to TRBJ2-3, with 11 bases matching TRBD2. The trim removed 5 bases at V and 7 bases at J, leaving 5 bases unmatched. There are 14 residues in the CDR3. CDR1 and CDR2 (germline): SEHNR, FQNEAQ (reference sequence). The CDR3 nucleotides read TGTGCCAGCAGCCCGACTAGCGGGGATTATACGCAGTATTTT. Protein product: CASSPTSGDYTQYF.